This entry lists 24 T cell receptor beta chains sequenced from one sample in a study of blood T cell repertoires in COVID-19. Sequencing was performed with immunoSEQ multiplex PCR; in TCRdb, only in-frame clones are kept and a portion is missing. The table includes 100,000 to 150,000 clones, approximately 90% detected once. The sequenced material came from peripheral blood. These receptors all come from a man aged 55 to 70 with COVID-19, enrolled during active disease.

This chain links TRBV3-1 (or the pseudogene TRBV3-2) with TRBJ1-2; perhaps TRBD1 as D (5 bases). CDR1 LGHDT and CDR2 YNNKEL come from the germline V gene (reference sequence). The CDR3 sequence is 15 residues long. V shed 5 bases and J shed 1 base, with 14 bases lying between them. CDR3 loop: CASSWGPGINYGYTF. The CDR3 DNA follows: TGTGCCAGCAGCTGGGGCCCGGGCATTAACTATGGCTACACCTTC.

The count of this clone is one. The chain uses TRBV5-1 and TRBJ2-2; 7 nucleotides agree with TRBD1. Germline CDR1 SGHRS, CDR2 YFSETQ. The CDR3 has 16 residues. V shed 3 bases, J shed 3 bases, and the junction held 8 bases outside the gene matches. The CDR3 DNA reads TGCGCCAGCAGCTCCGAGACAGGGAGAGACACCGGGGAGCTGTTTTTT. Its protein product is CASSSETGRDTGELFF.

This clone was seen a handful of times. The J gene is TRBJ2-1, the V gene TRBV20-1; 10 bases align to TRBD2. This CDR3 has 14 residues. V was pared by 3 bases and J by 8 bases, with 7 bases of the junction left unmatched. Germline CDR1 is DFQATT and CDR2 is SNEGSKA (reference sequence). The CDR3 here is CSASVAGGPDEQFF. The CDR3 nucleotides are TGCAGTGCTAGTGTAGCGGGGGGCCCCGATGAGCAGTTCTTC.

The chain recombines TRBV6-5 with TRBJ2-2; D is ambiguous. Germline loops: CDR1 MNHEY, CDR2 SVGAGI. Trimming removed 7 bases from V and 1 base from J, with 10 bases in between. The CDR3 is made up of 14 amino acids. CDR3 sequence: CASNPRQNTGELFF. The CDR3 coding sequence is TGTGCCAGCAACCCCAGGCAGAACACCGGGGAGCTGTTTTTT.

This sequence joins TRBV6-5 and TRBJ1-5; 7 bases map to TRBD1. Germline trimming cut 6 bases from V and 5 bases from J; bases unmatched to any gene: 7. This CDR3 has 14 residues. Germline V gene sequence: CDR1 MNHEY, CDR2 SVGAGI. The CDR3 nucleotides are TGTGCCAGCAGCCCAACAGGGGCCGATCAGCCCCAGCATTTT. It encodes CASSPTGADQPQHF.

The CDR3 DNA follows: TGCAGCGTCGTTGGGACACCCAATCAGCCCCAGCATTTT. Translated: CSVVGTPNQPQHF. The rearrangement joins TRBV29-1 to TRBJ1-5, with TRBD1 as a possible D gene (6 bases). This CDR3 region has 13 residues. CDR1 and CDR2 (germline): SQVTM, ANQGSEA. Between the trimmed V and J ends, which lost 6 bases and 3 bases, there was a span of 12 bases.

This rearrangement joins TRBV7-8 to TRBJ1-5, with no clear D. V was trimmed by 5 bases and J by 0 bases, leaving 14 bases between them. Germline CDR1 reads SGHVS; CDR2 reads FQNEAQ. The CDR3 is 16 amino acids. This CDR3 reads CASSPSAENSNQPQHF. Here the CDR3 DNA reads TGTGCCAGCAGCCCAAGCGCGGAGAATAGCAATCAGCCCCAGCATTTT.

The CDR3 bases are TGTGCCAGCAGCCAAACCGGGACGCGGGACTCTGGAAACACCATATATTTT. Translating it yields CASSQTGTRDSGNTIYF. The V gene is TRBV5-5, the J gene TRBJ1-3; perhaps TRBD1 as D (5 bases). The CDR3 loop spans 17 amino acids. The ends were cut back, 4 bases at V and 0 bases at J, with 17 bases in the middle. The germline V gene has CDR1 SGHKS and CDR2 YYEKEE (reference sequence).

The J gene is TRBJ2-1, the V gene TRBV3-1 (or the pseudogene TRBV3-2); 10 nucleotides agree with TRBD2. The CDR3 loop spans 17 amino acids. V was pared by 3 bases and J by 5 bases, with 10 bases of the junction left unmatched. Germline CDR1 LGHDT, CDR2 YNNKEL (reference sequence). The CDR3 is CASSHSQAGGLDNEQFF. The DNA for the CDR3 is TGTGCCAGCAGCCATTCTCAAGCGGGGGGGCTGGACAATGAGCAGTTCTTC.

This sequence joins TRBV4-2 and TRBJ2-5, with D perhaps matching TRBD2 (7 bases). Trimming cost V 0 bases and J 5 bases, with 13 bases left between them. Germline CDR1 is LGHNA and CDR2 is YNFKEQ. This CDR3 region has 15 residues. CDR3 amino acids: CASSQEGGGGETQYF. For the CDR3, the DNA is TGTGCCAGCAGCCAAGAAGGAGGGGGAGGGGAGACCCAGTACTTC.

V usage is TRBV6-9 and J usage is TRBJ1-5; 10 bases map to TRBD1. Germline V gives CDR1 MNHGY, CDR2 SVAAGI. The ends lost 8 bases at V and 6 bases at J; junction bases unmatched: 1. The CDR3 is 12 residues long. CDR3 residues: CASGTGVQPQHF. CDR3 nucleotide sequence: TGTGCCAGCGGGACAGGGGTTCAGCCCCAGCATTTT.

Written as DNA, the CDR3 is TGTGCCAGCTCACCAGGGGCCTCTGGGGCCAACGTCCTGACTTTC. It yields the protein CASSPGASGANVLTF. The chain recombines TRBV18 with TRBJ2-6; maybe TRBD1 (5 bases). Trimming took off 2 bases at V and 0 bases at J, with 5 bases between the two ends. Germline loops: CDR1 KGHSH, CDR2 LQKENI. The CDR3 runs to 15 residues.

The chain's CDR3 is CASSYEGGKTGELFF. CDR3 sequence (DNA): TGTGCCAGCAGTTACGAGGGAGGGAAAACCGGGGAGCTGTTTTTT. The chain joins TRBV11-3 to TRBJ2-2, with 7 bases aligning to TRBD2. The germline CDR1 and CDR2 sequences are SGHNT and YENEEA. This CDR3 has 15 residues. Trimming cost V 6 bases and J 5 bases; bases outside gene matches: 9. Filled out from reference TRBV11-3 and TRBJ2-2, the complete variable domain reads EAGVVQSPRYKIIEKKQPVAFWCNPISGHNTLYWYLQNLGQGPELLIRYENEEAVDDSQLPKDRFSAERLKGVDSTLKIQPAELGDSAVYLCASSYEGGKTGELFFGEGSRLTVL.

The chain carries TRBV4-1 and TRBJ1-2; no clear D gene. The CDR3 is 14 residues long. Trimming cost V 0 bases and J 7 bases, with 12 bases left between them. Germline assignment: CDR1 MGHRA and CDR2 YSYEKL. The CDR3 region is CASSQDLEGRGYTF. In nucleotides, the CDR3 is TGCGCCAGCAGCCAAGACCTCGAGGGTCGTGGCTACACCTTC.

The chain uses TRBV7-9 and TRBJ2-7; the match to TRBD1 covers 9 bases. CDR3 length: 15 residues. The germline V gene has CDR1 SEHNR and CDR2 FQNEAQ (reference sequence). V lost 5 bases and J lost 6; bases outside the gene matches: 11. The CDR3 DNA sequence: TGTGCCAGCAGCCGATCGGGACAGGGAATGCCCGAGCAGTACTTC. Amino acids: CASSRSGQGMPEQYF.

V gene TRBV11-1 combines with J gene TRBJ1-4; D not certain. Germline V lookup: CDR1 SGHAT, CDR2 FQDESV (reference sequence). Trimming removed 1 base at V and 0 bases at J, with 9 bases between. The CDR3 is 16 residues long. DNA of the CDR3: TGTGCCAGCAGCTTAGGCGGCCTCCCAACTAATGAAAAACTGTTTTTT. This gives the protein CASSLGGLPTNEKLFF.

This clone was seen once. The genes are TRBV5-1 and TRBJ2-1, with D unclear. The germline CDR1 and CDR2 sequences are SGHRS and YFSETQ. Trimming shortened V by 0 bases and J by 5 bases, and 6 bases separated the two germline ends. The CDR3 has 13 residues. The CDR3 DNA is TGCGCCAGCAGCTTGGAACTAAACAATGAGCAGTTCTTC. Translated, it gives CASSLELNNEQFF.

The rearrangement joins TRBV2 to TRBJ2-3; TRBD1 aligns across 9 bases. Germline CDR1 and CDR2: SNHLY and FYNNEI. Germline trimming cut 2 bases from V and 0 bases from J; bases unmatched to any gene: 6. The CDR3 has 17 residues. The CDR3 coding sequence is TGTGCCAGCAGTGAATGGACAGGGGTTTTTAGCACAGATACGCAGTATTTT. Its protein product is CASSEWTGVFSTDTQYF.

The chain recombines TRBV5-3 with TRBJ1-2, with a tentative D call TRBD1 (6 bases). TRBV5-3 is sorted into the ORF group, with uncertain function. Trimming left V 4 bases short and J 7 bases short, with 14 bases between. The CDR3 runs to 13 residues. CDR3: CARSQNRVSGYTF. DNA for the CDR3: TGTGCCAGAAGCCAGAACAGGGTAAGTGGCTACACCTTC.

Only one count was recorded for this clone. This chain connects TRBV18 to TRBJ2-1; 10 nucleotides align to TRBD1. This CDR3 spans 15 amino acids. The junction had 6 bases not matched to a gene; V was cut back by 8 bases and J by 2 bases. CDR1 is KGHSH, CDR2 LQKENI, per germline. The CDR3 reads CASLRQGAAYNEQFF. CDR3 bases: TGTGCCAGCCTTCGACAGGGGGCGGCCTACAATGAGCAGTTCTTC.

The chain joins TRBV6-1 to TRBJ1-6; D call uncertain. Between the trimmed V and J ends, which lost 3 bases and 6 bases, there was a span of 6 bases. From germline, CDR1 is MNHNS and CDR2 SASEGT. The CDR3 consists of 13 residues. CDR3 region: CASSEVVNSPLHF. Here the CDR3 DNA reads TGTGCCAGCAGTGAGGTAGTTAATTCACCCCTCCACTTT.

This clone was counted once. The V and J genes are TRBV6-5 and TRBJ2-5; no reliable D call. Germline assignment: CDR1 MNHEY and CDR2 SVGAGI. Trimming removed 7 bases from V and 5 bases from J, with 8 bases in between. The CDR3 spans 11 residues. This CDR3 reads CASNPGETQYF. DNA of the CDR3: TGTGCCAGCAACCCCGGGGAGACCCAGTACTTC.

The chain is built from TRBV10-3 and TRBJ1-1; D perhaps matches TRBD1 (6 bases). This CDR3 is built from 14 residues. The V end was cut by 6 bases, the J end by 6 bases, with 17 bases between. Germline V gives CDR1 ENHRY, CDR2 SYGVKD. CDR3 in amino acids: CAISRAGASSEAFF. The CDR3, as DNA: TGTGCCATCAGCCGTGCAGGGGCCTCATCTGAAGCTTTCTTT.

The V gene is TRBV6-5, the J gene TRBJ2-3; 8 bases are a match to TRBD2. Germline-derived CDR1 and CDR2 are MNHEY and SVGAGI. This CDR3 comprises 15 residues. V was clipped by 5 bases and J by 4 bases; unmatched bases: 8. CDR3: CASSLGGGRADTQYF. For the CDR3, the DNA is TGTGCCAGCAGTCTGGGCGGGGGGAGGGCAGATACGCAGTATTTT.